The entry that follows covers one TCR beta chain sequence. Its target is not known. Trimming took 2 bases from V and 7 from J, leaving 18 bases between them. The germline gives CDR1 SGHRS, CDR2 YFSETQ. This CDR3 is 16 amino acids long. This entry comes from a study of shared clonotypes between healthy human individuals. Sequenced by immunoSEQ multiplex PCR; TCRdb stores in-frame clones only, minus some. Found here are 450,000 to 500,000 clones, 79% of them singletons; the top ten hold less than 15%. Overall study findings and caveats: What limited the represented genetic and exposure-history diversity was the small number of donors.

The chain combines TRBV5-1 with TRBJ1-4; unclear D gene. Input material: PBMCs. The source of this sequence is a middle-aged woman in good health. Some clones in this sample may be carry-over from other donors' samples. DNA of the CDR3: TGCGCCAGCAGCTTTGTGTTTGGGTATGAGAGTGAAAAACTGTTTTTT. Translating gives CASSFVFGYESEKLFF.